This TCR beta chain originates from a study of blood T cell repertoires in COVID-19. Participants were placed into cohorts based on the clinical history they reported. TCRdb's copy holds only in-frame clones and misses some; the assay was immunoSEQ multiplex PCR. Altogether 260,000 or so clones are present, about 91% being singletons, with the ten largest covering 2.5% to 3%. The CDR3 contains 15 residues. Trimming removed 1 base from V and 5 bases from J, with 14 bases in between. Germline V gene data show CDR1 as SGHTA and CDR2 as FQGNSA. This chain uses TRBV7-2 with TRBJ1-1; D unclear. The sequence derives from a woman aged 25 to 39 with acute COVID-19. The sample comprised PBMCs or T cells enriched from blood (not recorded which). The CDR3 region is CASSLELTRGTEAFF. The CDR3 DNA sequence: TGTGCCAGCAGCTTAGAACTAACTCGGGGAACTGAAGCTTTCTTT. The entire variable domain, with the rest obtained from reference TRBV7-2 and TRBJ1-1, is as follows: GAGVSQSPSNKVTEKGKDVELRCDPISGHTALYWYRQSLGQGLEFLIYFQGNSAPDKSGLPSDRFSAERTGGSVSTLTIQRTQQEDSAVYLCASSLELTRGTEAFFGQGTRLTVV.